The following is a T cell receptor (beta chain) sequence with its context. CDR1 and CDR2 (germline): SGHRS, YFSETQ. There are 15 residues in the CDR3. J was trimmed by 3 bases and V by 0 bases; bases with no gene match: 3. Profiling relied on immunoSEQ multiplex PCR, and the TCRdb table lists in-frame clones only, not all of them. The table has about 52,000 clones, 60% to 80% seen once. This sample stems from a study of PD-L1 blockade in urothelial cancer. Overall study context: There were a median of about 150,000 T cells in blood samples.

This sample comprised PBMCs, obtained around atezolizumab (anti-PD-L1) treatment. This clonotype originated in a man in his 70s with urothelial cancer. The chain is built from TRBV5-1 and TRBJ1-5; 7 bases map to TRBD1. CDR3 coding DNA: TGCGCCAGCAGCTTGGGGGGGACAGCCAATCAGCCCCAGCATTTT. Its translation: CASSLGGTANQPQHF.